Described below is a single TCR beta chain sequence and its context. Its antigen is not known. Some clones are missing from TCRdb's copy, which holds only in-frame ones; the method was immunoSEQ multiplex PCR. Of around 39,000 clones listed, approximately 95% are singletons. The CDR3 sequence is 16 residues long. Germline V gene lookup returns CDR1 SGHAT and CDR2 FQDESV (reference sequence). The V segment lost 6 bases and the J segment 1 base; nucleotides outside the gene matches: 6. This record comes from a study of graft-versus-host responses after intestinal transplantation. The overall study: Multivisceral, liver-intestinal, or isolated intestinal transplants were received by the recipients.

General study findings and limits: In patients with graft-donor T cell macrochimerism, allograft graft-versus-host to host-versus-graft clonal ratios were high. With peak circulating GvH clone levels came an association with early post-transplant HvG declines.

The sequenced sample was PBMCs, obtained 734 days after intestinal transplantation. This receptor was obtained from a human patient who received an intestinal transplant, so some T cells may come from the graft donor. This chain uses TRBV11-1 with TRBJ2-1, with 10 bases fitting TRBD2. The CDR3 DNA reads as TGTGCCAGCAGTCCTAGCGGGGGCCCTTCCTACAATGAGCAGTTCTTC. Translating gives CASSPSGGPSYNEQFF.